This T cell receptor beta chain was sequenced for a study of OX40 agonist ivuxolimab in advanced cancers. The wider study: Patients in the trial were receiving intravenous ivuxolimab every 2 weeks, at doses of 0.01 to 10 mg/kg. Recorded diagnoses for dose-escalation patients were hepatocellular carcinoma, melanoma, renal cell or head and neck cancer. Eligibility admitted prior anti-PD-1, anti-PD-L1 or anti-CTLA-4 therapy; around 38% had some.

As for this clone: Antigen specificity is unknown.

General study points: Circulating CD4+ and CD8+ T cells showed clonal expansion by week 6 at 0.1 to 3.0 mg/kg.

The repertoire was sequenced with immunoSEQ multiplex PCR; TCRdb's copy has only in-frame clones and lacks some. The repertoire includes under 75,000 clones, about 90% of them detected once, and more than 14% sits in the top ten. Trimming removed 4 bases from V and 2 bases from J; junction bases left unmatched: 4. CDR3 length equals 15 residues. Germline V lookup: CDR1 LGHNA, CDR2 YSLEER. The gene calls are TRBV4-3 and TRBJ2-1, with 8 positions matching TRBD2. This TCR derives from an adult with an advanced solid tumor such as melanoma, head and neck, liver or kidney cancer. Sample: CD4+ or CD8+ T cells sorted from blood, taken in a trial of the OX40 agonist ivuxolimab. Here the CDR3 reads CASSPGLGAYNEQFF. The CDR3 DNA follows: TGCGCCAGCAGCCCGGGACTAGGGGCCTACAATGAGCAGTTCTTC.